The rows below give T cell receptor beta chains drawn from one sample of a study of PD-1 and CTLA-4 blockade in melanoma. Libraries were prepared by immunoSEQ multiplex PCR; TCRdb keeps only in-frame clonotypes and omits some of them. The profile shows under 40,000 clones, 88% of them singletons. The source was CD8+ T cells from peripheral blood, collected from a patient given anti-PD-1 treatment. The receptors stem from a human donor with melanoma. CDR3s include the opening cysteine and the closing phenylalanine or tryptophan. The D gene is left open where the match is weak. Expanded clones get a size class; other rows say once, few or many, or leave the size out.

.,TRBV27,TRBJ1-2,.,TGTGCCAGCAGTTTAGGGTCAGGCTATGGCTACACCTTC,CASSLGSGYGYTF
.,TRBV2,TRBJ1-2,.,TGTGCCAGCAGGCCAGTGAGAGTACAAAGCTATGGCTACACCTTC,CASRPVRVQSYGYTF
few,TRBV28,TRBJ1-1,TRBD1,TGTGCCAGCCGGGGGAGGACAGGGGGCCCTGAAGCTTTCTTT,CASRGRTGGPEAFF
.,TRBV27,TRBJ2-7,TRBD1,TGTGCCAGCAGTCCAGGGACAGGACCCTACGAGCAGTACTTC,CASSPGTGPYEQYF
.,TRBV15,TRBJ2-1,TRBD2,TGTGCCACCAGCGCCGGGACCGGGAGGAATGAGCAGTTCTTC,CATSAGTGRNEQFF
.,TRBV28,TRBJ2-5,TRBD2,TGTGCCAGCAGCAGCACGGGGGGGGAGACCCAGTACTTC,CASSSTGGETQYF
.,TRBV2,TRBJ1-2,.,TGTGCCAGCAGTGAAGATACTTTTCCGGGACCCGGCTACACCTTC,CASSEDTFPGPGYTF
.,TRBV28,TRBJ1-1,.,TGTGCCAGCAGTACGGAGAACACTGAAGCTTTCTTT,CASSTENTEAFF
.,TRBV20-1,TRBJ2-3,.,TGCAGTGCCCTGAGGGGGACGCAGTATTTT,CSALRGTQYF
.,TRBV23-1,TRBJ1-5,TRBD1,TGCGCCAGCAGTCGCCCGGGACAGGGGTGCGATCAGCCCCAGCATTTT,CASSRPGQGCDQPQHF
.,TRBV4-1,TRBJ1-1,TRBD1,TGCGCCAGCAGCCAGACGGGGACAGCGAACACTGAAGCTTTCTTT,CASSQTGTANTEAFF
once,TRBV6-2/TRBV6-3,TRBJ1-5,.,TGTGCCAGCAGTTACTCTGGAGGTGGGCCCCAGCATTTT,CASSYSGGGPQHF
.,TRBV19,TRBJ1-2,.,TGTGCCAGTAGTATGGAGGCGGGGGCAGGGTATGGCTACACCTTC,CASSMEAGAGYGYTF
.,TRBV15,TRBJ2-1,TRBD1,TGTGCCACCAGTCTCAGAGGGGGACAGGGGGCTAATGAGCAGTTCTTC,CATSLRGGQGANEQFF
.,TRBV2,TRBJ2-6,TRBD1,TGTGCCAGCAGTGGAGGGCAGGAGACAGGGGGCTTTGGGGCCAACGTCCTGACTTTC,CASSGGQETGGFGANVLTF
.,TRBV19,TRBJ1-2,.,TGTGCCAGTAGTTGGTGGCAGGGCTATGGCTACACCTTC,CASSWWQGYGYTF
.,TRBV11-3,TRBJ2-1,TRBD2,TGTGCCAGCAGCTCCTCCCACCCTAGCGGGGGTGACAATGAGCAGTTCTTC,CASSSSHPSGGDNEQFF
once,TRBV11-2,TRBJ2-7,.,TGTGCCAGCAGCTTCAACGCGGTTCCCTACGAGCAGTACTTC,CASSFNAVPYEQYF
.,TRBV9,TRBJ2-6,TRBD1,TGTGCCAGCGCCAGACAGGGCGTTCTCTCTGGGGCCAACGTCCTGACTTTC,CASARQGVLSGANVLTF
.,TRBV7-9,TRBJ1-1,TRBD1,TGTGCCAGCAGCGCCCGACAGGGCTTGAACACTGAAGCTTTCTTT,CASSARQGLNTEAFF
.,TRBV15,TRBJ1-1,.,TGTGCCACCAGCAGTTGGGGGACAACCCTCAAGGGAAACACTGAAGCTTTCTTT,CATSSWGTTLKGNTEAFF
.,TRBV6-2/TRBV6-3,TRBJ2-7,.,TGTGCCAGCAGCCGTGACAGTACCTACGAGCAGTACTTC,CASSRDSTYEQYF
.,TRBV27,TRBJ2-2,.,TGTGCCAGCAGTTCCCCGAGGGTACGCCCCGGGGAGCTGTTTTTT,CASSSPRVRPGELFF
.,TRBV5-1,TRBJ1-1,.,TGCGCCAGCAGCTCCCCGCAGGAGCAACCTGAGAGTTTCTTT,CASSSPQEQPESFF
.,TRBV6-5,TRBJ1-2,.,TGTGCCAGCGGGAACGGGGAGCCAGTCTATGGCTACACCTTC,CASGNGEPVYGYTF
.,TRBV7-6,TRBJ2-1,.,TGTGCCAGCAGCTTAGTAGGGGAGCTCTACAATGAGCAGTTCTTC,CASSLVGELYNEQFF
.,TRBV5-6,TRBJ1-1,.,TGTGCCAGCAGCTTCGGGGGCATGAACACTGAAGCTTTCTTT,CASSFGGMNTEAFF
.,TRBV5-8,TRBJ2-7,.,TGTGCCAGCAGCCACTTTCGAAGCCTCGGGACCGGCATCTACGAGCAGTACTTC,CASSHFRSLGTGIYEQYF
once,TRBV10-3,TRBJ2-2,.,TGTGCCATCAGTGATATGAACACCGGGGAGCTGTTTTTT,CAISDMNTGELFF
.,TRBV28,TRBJ1-1,.,TGTGCCAGCAGTGAAGGACCCACTGAAGCTTTCTTT,CASSEGPTEAFF
.,TRBV28,TRBJ1-6,.,TGTGCCATCGGTGGCCAGAATTCACCCCTCCACTTT,CAIGGQNSPLHF
.,TRBV24-1,TRBJ2-5,.,TGTGCCACCAGTGACCTCGGGGGCAGGCCCCAGTACTTC,CATSDLGGRPQYF
large,TRBV19,TRBJ2-1,TRBD2,TGTGCCAGTAGTGTTACTAGCGGGGGGTTTGATGAGCAGTTCTTC,CASSVTSGGFDEQFF
.,TRBV27,TRBJ2-7,.,TGTGCCAGCAGCCCACTTAGGAGGGGACTGAGGACCTTATTATCGTACGAGCAGTACTTC,CASSPLRRGLRTLLSYEQYF
.,TRBV7-2,TRBJ2-5,TRBD2,TGTGCCAGCAGCTTATTCAGCGGGGGGGTGGAAGAGACCCAGTACTTC,CASSLFSGGVEETQYF
few,TRBV4-1,TRBJ1-1,.,TGCGCCAGCAGCCAAGTTAGCCTGAACACTGAAGCTTTCTTT,CASSQVSLNTEAFF
.,TRBV20-1,TRBJ1-1,.,TGCAGTGCTAGTACCCAGGGGCTGGACACTGAAGCTTTCTTT,CSASTQGLDTEAFF
.,TRBV11-2,TRBJ2-7,.,TGTGCCAGCAGCTTCGGGACAATCCCTTACGAGCAGTACTTC,CASSFGTIPYEQYF
once,TRBV27,TRBJ1-5,TRBD1,TGTGCCAGCAGACCCGGGACAGGGCCGGATCAGCCCCAGCATTTT,CASRPGTGPDQPQHF
.,TRBV28,TRBJ1-2,TRBD1,TGTGCCAGCACCCCCTCATCGGGACAGGTTCAGAGTGGCTACACCTTC,CASTPSSGQVQSGYTF
.,TRBV6-2/TRBV6-3,TRBJ1-1,.,TGTGCCAGCAGTTCCGCTATGAACACTGAAGCTTTCTTT,CASSSAMNTEAFF
.,TRBV28,TRBJ2-7,TRBD1,TGTGCCAGCAGTTTGGGGACAGCCTACGAGCAGTACTTC,CASSLGTAYEQYF
once,TRBV28,TRBJ2-7,TRBD1,TGTGCCAGCAGTTTATCAGGGGGCGGGTACGAGCAGTACTTC,CASSLSGGGYEQYF
.,TRBV2,TRBJ1-2,TRBD1,TGTGCCAGCAGGCTCGGGACAGGGGCCGGCTACACCTTC,CASRLGTGAGYTF
once,TRBV2,TRBJ1-5,TRBD1,TGTGCCAGCAGTGCCGCAGACAGGGACTTTAATCAGCCCCAGCATTTT,CASSAADRDFNQPQHF
.,TRBV27,TRBJ2-7,.,TGTGCCAGCAGAGGTCACCTCTCGTACGAGCAGTACTTC,CASRGHLSYEQYF
.,TRBV28,TRBJ1-1,.,TGTGCCAGCATACTGAGTGAGAATACTGAAGCTTTCTTT,CASILSENTEAFF
.,TRBV6-2/TRBV6-3,TRBJ1-2,TRBD1,TGTGCCAGCAGTTACGGACAGGGGGCGAACTATGGCTACACCTTC,CASSYGQGANYGYTF
.,TRBV3-1/TRBV3-2,TRBJ1-2,.,TGTGCCAGCAGCCAAGAGGTGGGGGGGTTGGACTATGGCTACACCTTC,CASSQEVGGLDYGYTF
.,TRBV5-6,TRBJ2-3,.,TGTGCCAGCAGCTTGTATAGGGCCCGGGAGGATACGCAGTATTTT,CASSLYRAREDTQYF
few,TRBV28,TRBJ1-1,.,TGTGCCAGCAGTCCCTACCCTGGGAGAGACACTGAAGCTTTCTTT,CASSPYPGRDTEAFF
.,TRBV12-3/TRBV12-4,TRBJ1-1,.,TGTGCCAGCAGTTTTTCCTACACTGAAGCTTTCTTT,CASSFSYTEAFF
.,TRBV29-1,TRBJ1-2,.,TGCAGCGTTGGTCCGGTCGTCCACGGCTACACCTTC,CSVGPVVHGYTF
once,TRBV28,TRBJ2-7,TRBD1,TGTGCCAGCAGTTTCCAGGGGGCTACAGACGAGCAGTACTTC,CASSFQGATDEQYF
.,TRBV5-1,TRBJ2-1,.,TGCGCCAGCAGCTTGGACAGGGACAATGAGCAGTTCTTC,CASSLDRDNEQFF
.,TRBV6-5,TRBJ2-7,.,TGTGCCAGCAGTTACTCGAATTTCTGGACCCACTACGAGCAGTACTTC,CASSYSNFWTHYEQYF
few,TRBV6-4,TRBJ2-5,TRBD2,TGTGCCAGCAGTGAGGCGGGGGGATCTTCGGAGACCCAGTACTTC,CASSEAGGSSETQYF
once,TRBV29-1,TRBJ2-5,.,TGCAGCGCCGGGGCAGCTCAAGAGACCCAGTACTTC,CSAGAAQETQYF
few,TRBV7-9,TRBJ1-2,TRBD1,TGTGCCAGCAGCTTAGAGAGGACAGGGCTCTATGGCTACACCTTC,CASSLERTGLYGYTF
.,TRBV24-1,TRBJ2-3,TRBD1,TGTGCCACCAGTGTTCCGGGACAGGGGGGAACAGATACGCAGTATTTT,CATSVPGQGGTDTQYF